A single sample gave rise to the 21 T cell receptor beta chains below, sequenced in a study of T cells after yellow fever vaccination. Each CDR3 protein is one row after TCRdb ran MiXCR on the 5' RACE reads. The data show a few hundred thousand distinct CDR3 sequences, around 7% seen once. The specimen was PBMCs, collected roughly 45 days after the first yellow fever vaccination. Receptors were obtained from a man aged 18 to 35 who received the YFV17D yellow fever vaccine.

This clonotype was found many times. This chain links TRBV5-1 with TRBJ1-4, with 8 bases aligning to TRBD1. V trimming: 4 bases; J trimming: 6 bases; junction bases outside the gene matches: 17. Germline CDR1 is SGHRS and CDR2 is YFSETQ. The CDR3 is 18 amino acids. CDR3 coding DNA: TGCGCCAGCAGCGTTGTTCCTCCGGGACAGGAGCAACATGAAAAACTGTTTTTT. Protein: CASSVVPPGQEQHEKLFF. The full variable domain, in which reference TRBV5-1 and TRBJ1-4 provide the parts outside the CDR3, is KAGVTQTPRYLIKTRGQQVTLSCSPISGHRSVSWYQQTPGQGLQFLFEYFSETQRNKGNFPGRFSGRQFSNSRSEMNVSTLELGDSALYLCASSVVPPGQEQHEKLFFGSGTQLSVL.

This clonotype has only a few counts. Sequence at one end of the junction differs from germline and may be a read error. This chain links TRBV7-7 with TRBJ2-2; D uncertain. The CDR3 extends over 13 amino acids. Germline assignment: CDR1 SSHAT and CDR2 FNYEAQ (reference sequence). DNA of the CDR3: TGTGCTAGCAGCGACGGACCGGCCGGGGAGCTGTTTTTT. It specifies CASSDGPAGELFF. Full variable domain (missing parts from reference TRBV7-7 and TRBJ2-2): GAGVSQSPRYKVTKRGQDVTLRCDPISSHATLYWYQQALGQGPEFLTYFNYEAQPDKSGLPSDRFSAERPEGSISTLTIQRTEQRDSAMYRCASSDGPAGELFFGEGSRLTVL.

The chain uses TRBV3-1 and TRBJ1-1; weak D call: TRBD1 (6 bases). In germline, CDR1 is LGHDT, CDR2 YNNKEL (reference sequence). The CDR3 length is 14 residues. The germline V and J ends were trimmed by 6 bases and 5 bases, with 16 bases remaining between them. The CDR3 sequence is CASSPRGADTEAFF. CDR3 sequence (DNA): TGTGCCAGCAGTCCCAGGGGCGCGGATACTGAAGCTTTCTTT.

The chain carries TRBV27 and TRBJ1-4, with TRBD1 matching 11 bases. V trimming: 10 bases; J trimming: 7 bases; junction bases outside the gene matches: 5. Germline V gene data show CDR1 as MNHEY and CDR2 as SMNVEV (reference sequence). There are 13 residues in the CDR3. The CDR3 spells CATGQGAGEKLFF. CDR3 nucleotides: TGTGCCACCGGACAGGGGGCCGGTGAAAAACTGTTTTTT.

This clonotype was found many times. V is TRBV7-8 and J is TRBJ1-6, with D perhaps matching TRBD1 (5 bases). Germline V gene lookup returns CDR1 SGHVS and CDR2 FQNEAQ. The CDR3 contains 16 residues. V was trimmed by 4 bases and J by 10 bases, leaving 20 bases between them. CDR3 bases: TGTGCCAGCAGCTCCCCCAGGAGAGGGGACGGATCACCCCTCCACTTT. Its translation: CASSSPRRGDGSPLHF.

This clonotype was seen at least ten times. This chain uses TRBV14 with TRBJ2-7; a weak D match, TRBD1 (5 bases). Germline CDR1 SGHDN, CDR2 FVKESK. CDR3 length equals 17 residues. Trimming removed 0 bases at V and 1 base at J, with 16 bases between. CDR3 DNA sequence: TGTGCCAGCAGCCAAGATGAGTCGCCAGGGTATTCCTACGAGCAGTACTTC. Translated, it gives CASSQDESPGYSYEQYF.

This clonotype has ten or more counts. The chain joins TRBV15 to TRBJ1-5; D uncertain. Germline V gene data show CDR1 as LNHNV and CDR2 as YYDKDF (reference sequence). The CDR3 extends over 12 amino acids. Trimming cost V 1 base and J 5 bases, with 3 bases left between them. The CDR3 region is CATSRADQPQHF. CDR3 coding DNA: TGTGCCACCAGCAGAGCAGATCAGCCCCAGCATTTT.

This clonotype was counted between two and nine times. This chain connects TRBV5-4 to TRBJ1-2; tentatively, D is TRBD1 (6 bases). Germline CDR1 and CDR2: SGHNT and YYREEE (reference sequence). V dropped 5 bases and J dropped 4 bases, with 15 bases sitting between them. The CDR3 loop spans 14 amino acids. CDR3 protein: CASSSRTEVYGYTF. CDR3 bases: TGTGCCAGCAGTAGCAGGACAGAAGTCTATGGCTACACCTTC.

The chain is built from TRBV6-1 and TRBJ2-3; no definite D call. The V end was cut by 6 bases, the J end by 0 bases, with 13 bases between. Germline V gives CDR1 MNHNS, CDR2 SASEGT. This CDR3 region has 15 residues. The CDR3 protein is CASSTDWASTDTQYF. CDR3 DNA sequence: TGTGCCAGCAGCACAGACTGGGCGAGCACAGATACGCAGTATTTT.

This clonotype has only a few counts. The genes are TRBV5-5 and TRBJ1-1; a weak D match, TRBD1 (6 bases). Germline loops: CDR1 SGHKS, CDR2 YYEKEE (reference sequence). The CDR3 is made up of 13 amino acids. V lost 5 bases and J 6 bases, leaving 14 bases between the germline ends. CDR3 sequence (DNA): TGTGCCAGCAGTTTTTCTCGACAGGCTGAAGCTTTCTTT. Translated, it gives CASSFSRQAEAFF.

This clonotype has only a few counts. The rearrangement uses TRBV20-1 and TRBJ2-3; no clear D gene. The germline V gene encodes CDR1 DFQATT and CDR2 SNEGSKA (reference sequence). The CDR3 runs to 13 residues. The V and J ends lost 3 bases and 5 bases respectively, with 12 bases between them. The CDR3 reads CSASLRVLDTQYF. The DNA for the CDR3 is TGCAGTGCTAGTCTACGGGTGCTAGATACGCAGTATTTT.

In its sample, this clonotype was seen a few times. The CDR3 DNA follows: TGTGCCAGCAGCGCCACAGGGTTACGGAATCAGCCCCAGCATTTT. It specifies CASSATGLRNQPQHF. This chain joins TRBV12-3 or TRBV12-4 and TRBJ1-5; D is perhaps TRBD1 (6 bases). V was cut by 6 bases and J by 4 bases, with 16 bases left in between. CDR3 size: 15 residues.

The rearrangement links TRBV20-1 to TRBJ2-1; D call uncertain. V dropped 2 bases and J dropped 2 bases, with 13 bases sitting between them. The germline CDR1 and CDR2 sequences are DFQATT and SNEGSKA (reference sequence). The CDR3 totals 15 residues. CDR3 sequence: CSARRARNPYNEQFF. The CDR3 DNA is TGCAGTGCTAGACGGGCGCGAAATCCCTACAATGAGCAGTTCTTC.

In its sample, this clonotype was seen many times. The V and J genes are TRBV29-1 and TRBJ2-3; TRBD1 or TRBD2 may be the D gene (5 bases each). Germline V lookup: CDR1 SQVTM, CDR2 ANQGSEA. This CDR3 region has 16 residues. Deletions cut 4 bases from V and 1 base from J, with 18 bases between. CDR3 amino acids: CSVAVFWGSRTDTQYF. CDR3 DNA: TGCAGCGTTGCGGTGTTCTGGGGGAGTCGCACAGATACGCAGTATTTT.

This clonotype was detected ten times or more. The chain has TRBV7-2 and TRBJ2-5, with 8 bases aligning to TRBD2. The CDR3 is 14 amino acids. Germline CDR1 and CDR2: SGHTA and FQGNSA. Unmatched junction bases numbered 7, after V lost 5 bases and J lost 5 bases. This chain's CDR3 is CASSRLAKGETQYF. CDR3 coding DNA: TGTGCCAGCAGCCGACTAGCGAAGGGGGAGACCCAGTACTTC. Full variable domain (rest looked up from reference TRBV7-2 and TRBJ2-5): GAGVSQSPSNKVTEKGKDVELRCDPISGHTALYWYRQSLGQGLEFLIYFQGNSAPDKSGLPSDRFSAERTGGSVSTLTIQRTQQEDSAVYLCASSRLAKGETQYFGPGTRLLVL.

In its sample, this clonotype was seen a few times. The genes are TRBV27 and TRBJ1-5; 9 bases fit TRBD1. Trimming took 5 bases from V and 3 from J; bases not matched to a gene: 8. The CDR3 has 16 residues. Germline-derived CDR1 and CDR2 are MNHEY and SMNVEV (reference sequence). This CDR3 is CASSTGTGIFNQPQHF. CDR3 bases: TGTGCCAGCAGTACGGGGACAGGGATCTTCAATCAGCCCCAGCATTTT.

Only a few counts were recorded for this clonotype. The chain carries TRBV7-6 and TRBJ2-3, with 10 bases fitting TRBD2. This CDR3 contains 16 residues. CDR1 and CDR2 from the germline V gene are SGHVS and FNYEAQ. Losses at the gene ends were 4 bases for V and 4 bases for J; bases not matched to a gene: 8. This CDR3 is CASSSLAGGAADTQYF. In nucleotides, the CDR3 is TGTGCCAGCAGCTCCTTAGCGGGGGGAGCGGCAGATACGCAGTATTTT.

This clonotype was observed a handful of times. The gene calls are TRBV7-2 and TRBJ2-7; D is possibly TRBD1 or TRBD2 (5 bases each). V shed 3 bases and J shed 2 bases, with 17 bases lying between them. The CDR3 has 16 amino acids. Germline CDR1 reads SGHTA; CDR2 reads FQGNSA. The CDR3 spells CASSFNGAMTAYEQYF. CDR3 sequence (DNA): TGTGCCAGCAGCTTCAACGGGGCGATGACAGCCTACGAGCAGTACTTC.

This clonotype was picked up many times. V and J are TRBV6-5 and TRBJ2-3; a weak D match, TRBD2 (6 bases). Germline V gene data show CDR1 as MNHEY and CDR2 as SVGAGI. CDR3 length equals 14 residues. Trimming shortened V by 2 bases and J by 4 bases, and 10 bases separated the two germline ends. The CDR3 bases are TGTGCCAGCAGTTACGCCGGGGGAGCAGATACGCAGTATTTT. Protein: CASSYAGGADTQYF.

This clonotype was observed many times. The CDR3 loop is CASSLGTPTGLYNYGYTF. CDR3 bases: TGCGCCAGCAGCTTGGGGACTCCGACAGGGCTGTATAACTATGGCTACACCTTC. This chain links TRBV5-1 with TRBJ1-2; TRBD1 aligns across 7 bases. V shed 0 bases and J 1 base; nucleotides not matched to a gene: 12. This CDR3 contains 18 residues. Germline values: CDR1 SGHRS, CDR2 YFSETQ.

The chain couples TRBV20-1 to TRBJ2-3; D is ambiguous. The length of the CDR3 is 15 residues. Trimming stripped 6 bases from V and 2 bases from J, with 18 bases between. Germline V gene sequence: CDR1 DFQATT, CDR2 SNEGSKA (reference sequence). CDR3 amino acids: CSASRLVEHTDTQYF. In DNA, the CDR3 is TGCAGTGCGTCCCGCCTGGTTGAACACACAGATACGCAGTATTTT.